These 25 T cell receptor beta chains were sequenced from one sample in a study of shared clonotypes between healthy human individuals. Generated by immunoSEQ multiplex PCR, the TCRdb table keeps only in-frame clones and is missing some. Among some 2 million clones listed, around 96% were seen once. As defined, naive CD8 cells were CD45RO-negative and positively selected for CCR7, with terminally differentiated effector memory CD45RA+ cells excluded. Sample: naive CD8+ T cells sorted from blood. The source of these receptors is a man between 18 and 29 years old in good health.

V usage is TRBV28 and J usage is TRBJ2-3; D may be TRBD1 or TRBD2 (5 bases each). The CDR3 loop spans 17 amino acids. With 7 bases removed from V and 0 bases from J, the gap between germline ends came to 20 bases. Germline V lookup: CDR1 MDHEN, CDR2 SYDVKM. CDR3 DNA sequence: TGTGCCAGCAAACTGACAACCGGGACCCTTAGCACAGATACGCAGTATTTT. Translating gives CASKLTTGTLSTDTQYF.

The V and J genes are TRBV28 and TRBJ2-1; 7 bases fit TRBD1. The CDR3 consists of 15 residues. CDR1 is MDHEN, CDR2 SYDVKM, per germline. The ends lost 3 bases at V and 8 bases at J; junction bases unmatched: 10. The chain's CDR3 is CASSFIRQGPHEQFF. In DNA, the CDR3 is TGTGCCAGCAGTTTCATCCGACAGGGTCCCCATGAGCAGTTCTTC.

The chain carries TRBV7-6 and TRBJ2-7; TRBD1 matches at 7 bases. Germline CDR1 reads SGHVS; CDR2 reads FNYEAQ. The CDR3 is 15 residues long. J was trimmed by 5 bases and V by 2 bases; bases with no gene match: 9. Here the CDR3 reads CASSLFSGQRHEQYF. As DNA, the CDR3 is TGTGCCAGCAGCTTATTTTCGGGACAGAGACACGAGCAGTACTTC.

This chain uses TRBV12-2 with TRBJ2-7; the DNA was not compared with TRBD1, the D call given in the table. TRBV12-2 is tagged as a pseudogene. The CDR3 is 15 amino acids. CDR3 bases: TGTGCAAGTCGCTTGTGGGGCACCTCCAACTACGAGCAGTACTTC. It yields the protein CASRLWGTSNYEQYF.

The chain couples TRBV9 to TRBJ2-3; D gene uncertain. Trimming shortened V by 4 bases and J by 4 bases, and 10 bases separated the two germline ends. There are 13 residues in the CDR3. Germline CDR1 reads SGDLS; CDR2 reads YYNGEE. As DNA, the CDR3 is TGTGCCAGCAGCCTCCGGAAGGCAGATACGCAGTATTTT. Translation gives CASSLRKADTQYF.

V and J are TRBV7-8 and TRBJ2-7; 9 positions agree with TRBD2. After removal of 5 bases from V and 2 bases from J, the junction contained 7 bases not matched to a gene. The CDR3 spans 15 residues. CDR1 is SGHVS, CDR2 FQNEAQ, per germline. CDR3 loop: CASSGGTSKPYEQYF. As DNA, the CDR3 is TGTGCCAGCAGCGGAGGGACTAGCAAACCCTACGAGCAGTACTTC. The variable domain in full, completed from reference TRBV7-8 and TRBJ2-7, reads GAGVSQSPRYKVAKRGQDVALRCDPISGHVSLFWYQQALGQGPEFLTYFQNEAQLDKSGLPSDRFFAERPEGSVSTLKIQRTQQEDSAVYLCASSGGTSKPYEQYFGPGTRLTVT.

CDR3 protein: CASSLARGGGNHEQYF. The CDR3 DNA is TGTGCCAGCAGTCTAGCAAGAGGGGGTGGGAACCACGAGCAGTACTTC. This chain links TRBV7-2 with TRBJ2-7; D perhaps matches TRBD1 (6 bases). Deletions cut 6 bases from V and 5 bases from J, with 23 bases between. This CDR3 is built from 16 residues. Germline V gene sequence: CDR1 SGHTA, CDR2 FQGNSA.

V usage is TRBV7-9 and J usage is TRBJ2-5, with 9 bases fitting TRBD1. The CDR3 has 17 residues. V was pared by 6 bases and J by 5 bases, with 16 bases of the junction left unmatched. Germline CDR1 is SEHNR and CDR2 is FQNEAQ (reference sequence). For the CDR3, the DNA is TGTGCCAGCAGGACGACTCCCACAGGGGGCGAGGGGGAGACCCAGTACTTC. It encodes CASRTTPTGGEGETQYF.

The gene calls are TRBV11-3 and TRBJ2-6, with a weak D call TRBD1 (6 bases). The germline V gene has CDR1 SGHNT and CDR2 YENEEA. V dropped 3 bases and J dropped 0 bases, with 12 bases sitting between them. The CDR3 runs 17 residues. The DNA of the CDR3 is TGTGCCAGCAGCTTGAATAGGGGGTCCTCTGGGGCCAACGTCCTGACTTTC. Amino acids: CASSLNRGSSGANVLTF. The whole variable domain, remainder taken from reference TRBV11-3 and TRBJ2-6, is EAGVVQSPRYKIIEKKQPVAFWCNPISGHNTLYWYLQNLGQGPELLIRYENEEAVDDSQLPKDRFSAERLKGVDSTLKIQPAELGDSAVYLCASSLNRGSSGANVLTFGAGSRLTVL.

The J gene is TRBJ2-7, the V gene TRBV4-1, with D perhaps matching TRBD1 (5 bases). V was clipped by 3 bases and J by 3 bases, with 15 bases between them. The CDR3 covers 15 residues. Germline V gives CDR1 MGHRA, CDR2 YSYEKL. The CDR3 sequence: CASSHLLRTNYEQYF. The CDR3 DNA reads TGCGCCAGCAGCCATCTTCTCAGGACAAACTACGAGCAGTACTTC.

Worth noting for this clone: This CDR3 is also generated by other DNA sequences in the sample. This rearrangement joins TRBV6-5 to TRBJ2-7, with D maybe TRBD1 (5 bases). This CDR3 is 13 amino acids long. The germline gives CDR1 MNHEY, CDR2 SVGAGI. Trimming cost V 2 bases and J 7 bases, with 12 bases left between them. The CDR3 bases are TGTGCCAGCAGTTACCAGGGTTTAGGGGAGCAGTACTTC. Residues: CASSYQGLGEQYF.

V usage is TRBV10-1 and J usage is TRBJ2-3, with D perhaps TRBD1 or TRBD2 (6 bases each). The germline CDR1 and CDR2 sequences are WNHNN and SYGVQD (reference sequence). Trimming left V 0 bases short and J 6 bases short, with 16 bases between. CDR3 size: 16 residues. For the CDR3, the DNA is TGCGCCAGCAGTGAGTCAGGGGGGTCGCTGGTTGATACGCAGTATTTT. It translates to CASSESGGSLVDTQYF.

CDR3 loop: CASSLKGDREGEAFF. In DNA, the CDR3 is TGTGCCAGCAGTCTTAAAGGGGACAGGGAGGGTGAAGCTTTCTTT. The chain is built from TRBV27 and TRBJ1-1, with 9 bases matching TRBD1. CDR1 MNHEY and CDR2 SMNVEV come from the germline V gene (reference sequence). Trimming at V came to 5 bases and at J to 7 bases, leaving 11 bases not matched to a gene. There are 15 residues in the CDR3.

This chain uses TRBV27 with TRBJ2-1; tentative D call: TRBD2 (6 bases). Trimming removed 4 bases from V and 9 bases from J, with 16 bases in between. CDR3 length equals 14 residues. The germline V gene has CDR1 MNHEY and CDR2 SMNVEV (reference sequence). The CDR3 DNA sequence: TGTGCCAGCAGTTCAATCCTGGGGGGAGGTGAGCAGTTCTTC. Protein sequence: CASSSILGGGEQFF.

The CDR3 DNA reads TGCGCCAGCAGTGAGACAGGCTCTGGAAACACCATATATTTT. It codes for CASSETGSGNTIYF. The rearrangement joins TRBV10-2 to TRBJ1-3; perhaps TRBD1 as D (5 bases). V lost 2 bases, J lost 0 bases, and 5 bases lay in between. CDR3 size: 14 residues. CDR1 WSHSY and CDR2 SAAADI come from the germline V gene.

V is TRBV5-1 and J is TRBJ2-7, with 12 bases lining up with TRBD2. The CDR3 is made up of 17 amino acids. Looked up from germline, CDR1 is SGHRS and CDR2 is YFSETQ. V lost 4 bases to trimming and J lost 5 bases; unmatched junction nucleotides: 13. The CDR3 loop reads CASSPKLAGGNRDEQYF. DNA of the CDR3: TGCGCCAGCAGCCCCAAACTAGCGGGAGGTAATCGGGACGAGCAGTACTTC.

This chain links TRBV7-9 with TRBJ1-1; maybe TRBD1 (5 bases). The length of the CDR3 is 15 residues. Looked up from germline, CDR1 is SEHNR and CDR2 is FQNEAQ (reference sequence). Trimming took 5 bases from V and 0 from J, leaving 13 bases between them. CDR3 sequence: CASSVLRDLNTEAFF. The CDR3 DNA is TGTGCCAGCAGCGTACTCAGGGACCTGAACACTGAAGCTTTCTTT.

The chain uses TRBV5-4 and TRBJ2-5; D not resolved. The germline CDR1 and CDR2 sequences are SGHNT and YYREEE (reference sequence). The CDR3 runs 12 residues. The germline V and J ends were trimmed by 3 bases and 3 bases, with 6 bases remaining between them. The DNA for the CDR3 is TGTGCCAGCAGCTATCAAGAAGAGACCCAGTACTTC. Translated, it gives CASSYQEETQYF.

The chain carries TRBV29-1 and TRBJ1-2; D unclear. The CDR3 loop spans 14 amino acids. V was cut by 2 bases and J by 8 bases, with 18 bases left in between. Germline CDR1 reads SQVTM; CDR2 reads ANQGSEA. The CDR3 is CSVELVGPSRGYTF. The CDR3 DNA follows: TGCAGCGTTGAATTGGTAGGGCCCTCTAGGGGCTACACCTTC. Filled out from reference TRBV29-1 and TRBJ1-2, the complete variable domain reads SAVISQKPSRDICQRGTSLTIQCQVDSQVTMMFWYRQQPGQSLTLIATANQGSEATYESGFVIDKFPISRPNLTFSTLTVSNMSPEDSSIYLCSVELVGPSRGYTFGSGTRLTVV.

The rearrangement links TRBV25-1 to TRBJ2-2; maybe TRBD2 (6 bases). The germline gives CDR1 MGHDK, CDR2 SYGVNS. V was trimmed by 3 bases and J by 5 bases, leaving 10 bases between them. This CDR3 is built from 14 residues. The CDR3 sequence is CASSEDYTTGELFF. DNA for the CDR3: TGTGCCAGCAGTGAGGACTATACGACCGGGGAGCTGTTTTTT.

This chain links TRBV10-3 with TRBJ2-5; D gene uncertain. This CDR3 contains 14 residues. Trimming stripped 0 bases from V and 5 bases from J, with 10 bases between. Germline CDR1 and CDR2: ENHRY and SYGVKD. The CDR3 coding sequence is TGTGCCATCAGTGAGTCCCCTGGTGTGGAGACCCAGTACTTC. Amino acid sequence: CAISESPGVETQYF.

The chain is built from TRBV6-1 and TRBJ2-7, with TRBD1 matching 9 bases. V lost 1 base, J lost 5 bases, and 6 bases stayed unmatched. The germline gives CDR1 MNHNS, CDR2 SASEGT. The CDR3 extends over 15 amino acids. CDR3 nucleotide sequence: TGTGCCAGCAGTGAAGACACAGGGGGCCACAACGAGCAGTACTTC. Its translation is CASSEDTGGHNEQYF.

The chain carries TRBV7-6 and TRBJ1-1; D not certain. With 6 bases removed from V and 3 bases from J, the gap between germline ends came to 11 bases. Germline V gene sequence: CDR1 SGHVS, CDR2 FNYEAQ. The CDR3 extends over 13 amino acids. The CDR3 loop is CASSRHGDTEAFF. In nucleotides, the CDR3 is TGTGCCAGCAGTCGGCACGGGGACACTGAAGCTTTCTTT.

V gene TRBV30 combines with J gene TRBJ1-3; no clear D gene. Trimming took off 8 bases at V and 4 bases at J, with 12 bases between the two ends. CDR1 GTSNPN and CDR2 SVGIG come from the germline V gene (reference sequence). This CDR3 has 12 amino acids. For the CDR3, the DNA is TGTGCCCAACTCACGGGGGGAAACACCATATATTTT. This encodes CAQLTGGNTIYF.

The chain combines TRBV25-1 with TRBJ2-7, with D perhaps matching TRBD1 or TRBD2 (5 bases each). From germline, CDR1 is MGHDK and CDR2 SYGVNS. There are 16 residues in the CDR3. V shed 1 base and J shed 7 bases, with 20 bases lying between them. DNA for the CDR3: TGTGCCAGCAGTGAATGGGGGTCTTCCGGAGTGGGGGAGCAGTACTTC. Residues: CASSEWGSSGVGEQYF.